The clone carrying this TCR beta chain was observed a single time. V was clipped by 3 bases and J by 4 bases, with 13 bases between them. The germline gives CDR1 MDHEN, CDR2 SYDVKM. The CDR3 is made up of 15 amino acids. The data are from a study of PD-L1 blockade in urothelial cancer. Here immunoSEQ multiplex PCR was the method, and the copy in TCRdb shows in-frame clones only, minus some. Among approximately 71,000 clones listed, about 88% were seen once. The TCR sequence derives from a man in his 60s with urothelial cancer. Sample: PBMCs, taken around atezolizumab (anti-PD-L1) treatment. V gene TRBV28 combines with J gene TRBJ2-1, with D tentatively TRBD2 (6 bases). CDR3 protein: CASSFLAVNYNEQFF. For the CDR3, the DNA is TGTGCCAGCAGTTTTTTAGCGGTCAATTACAATGAGCAGTTCTTC.